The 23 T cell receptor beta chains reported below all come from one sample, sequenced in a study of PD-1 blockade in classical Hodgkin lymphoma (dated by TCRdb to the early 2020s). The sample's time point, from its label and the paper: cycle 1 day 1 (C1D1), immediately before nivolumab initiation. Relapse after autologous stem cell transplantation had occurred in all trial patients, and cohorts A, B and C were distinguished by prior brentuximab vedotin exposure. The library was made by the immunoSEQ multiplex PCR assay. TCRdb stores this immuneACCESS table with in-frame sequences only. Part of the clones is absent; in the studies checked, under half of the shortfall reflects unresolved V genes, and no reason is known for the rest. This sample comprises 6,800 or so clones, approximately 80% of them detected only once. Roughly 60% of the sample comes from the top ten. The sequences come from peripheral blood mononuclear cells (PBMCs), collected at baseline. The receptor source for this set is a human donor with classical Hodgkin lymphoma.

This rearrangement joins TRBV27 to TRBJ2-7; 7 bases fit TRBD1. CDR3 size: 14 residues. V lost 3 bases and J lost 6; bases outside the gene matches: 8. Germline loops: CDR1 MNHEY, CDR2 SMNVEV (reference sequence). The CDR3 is CASSFFGQVGEQYF. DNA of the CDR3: TGTGCCAGCAGTTTCTTCGGACAGGTAGGCGAGCAGTACTTC.

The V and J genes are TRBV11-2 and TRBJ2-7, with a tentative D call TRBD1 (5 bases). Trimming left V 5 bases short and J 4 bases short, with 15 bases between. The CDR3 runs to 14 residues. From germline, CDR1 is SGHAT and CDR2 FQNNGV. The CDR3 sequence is CASSPESDTYEQYF. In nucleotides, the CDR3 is TGTGCCAGCAGCCCAGAGTCGGACACATACGAGCAGTACTTC. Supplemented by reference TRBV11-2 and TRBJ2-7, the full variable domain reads EAGVAQSPRYKIIEKRQSVAFWCNPISGHATLYWYQQILGQGPKLLIQFQNNGVVDDSQLPKDRFSAERLKGVDSTLKIQPAKLEDSAVYLCASSPESDTYEQYFGPGTRLTVT.

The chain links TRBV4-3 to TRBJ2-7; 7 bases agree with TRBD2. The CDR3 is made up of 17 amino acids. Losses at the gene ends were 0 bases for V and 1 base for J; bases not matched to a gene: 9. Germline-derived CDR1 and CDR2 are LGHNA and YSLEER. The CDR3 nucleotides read TGCGCCAGCAGCCAAGACTTTAACATCGGGAGGTCCTACGAGCAGTACTTC. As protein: CASSQDFNIGRSYEQYF.

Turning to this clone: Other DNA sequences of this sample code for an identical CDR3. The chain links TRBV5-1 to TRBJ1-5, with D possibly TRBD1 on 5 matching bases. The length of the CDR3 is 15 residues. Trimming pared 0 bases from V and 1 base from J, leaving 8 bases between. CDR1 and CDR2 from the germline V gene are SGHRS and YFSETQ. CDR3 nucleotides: TGCGCCAGCAGCTTGGTCGGGGGAAGCAATCAGCCCCAGCATTTT. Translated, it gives CASSLVGGSNQPQHF.

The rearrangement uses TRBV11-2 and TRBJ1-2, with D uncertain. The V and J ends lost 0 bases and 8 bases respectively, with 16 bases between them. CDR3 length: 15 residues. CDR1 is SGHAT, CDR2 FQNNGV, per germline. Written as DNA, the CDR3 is TGTGCCAGCAGCTTAGACCTTTTCGAGGGAGGGGGCTACACCTTC. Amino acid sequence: CASSLDLFEGGGYTF.

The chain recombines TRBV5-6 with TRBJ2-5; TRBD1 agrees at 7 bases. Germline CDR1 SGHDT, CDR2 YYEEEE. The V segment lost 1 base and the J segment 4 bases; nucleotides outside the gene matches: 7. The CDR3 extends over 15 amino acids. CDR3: CASSLRGPGGETQYF. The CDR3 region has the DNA TGTGCCAGCAGCTTGAGGGGGCCTGGAGGAGAGACCCAGTACTTC.

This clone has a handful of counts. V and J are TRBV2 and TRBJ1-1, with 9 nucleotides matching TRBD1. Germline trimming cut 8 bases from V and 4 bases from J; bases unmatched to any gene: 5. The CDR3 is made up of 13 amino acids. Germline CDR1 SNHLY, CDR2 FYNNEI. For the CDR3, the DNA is TGTGCCAGCGGGGGACAGGGAATCACTGAAGCTTTCTTT. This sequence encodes CASGGQGITEAFF.

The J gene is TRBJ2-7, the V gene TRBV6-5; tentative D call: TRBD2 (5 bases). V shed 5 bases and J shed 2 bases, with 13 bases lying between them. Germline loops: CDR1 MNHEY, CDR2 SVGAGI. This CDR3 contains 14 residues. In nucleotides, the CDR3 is TGTGCCAGCAGTGACGAGGGCCCCACCTACGAGCAGTACTTC. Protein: CASSDEGPTYEQYF.

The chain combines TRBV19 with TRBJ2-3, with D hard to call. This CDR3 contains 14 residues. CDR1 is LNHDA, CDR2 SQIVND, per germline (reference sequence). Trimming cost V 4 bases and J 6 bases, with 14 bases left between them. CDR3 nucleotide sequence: TGTGCCAGTAGTAGATCTTTTTCCTCGGATACGCAGTATTTT. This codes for CASSRSFSSDTQYF.

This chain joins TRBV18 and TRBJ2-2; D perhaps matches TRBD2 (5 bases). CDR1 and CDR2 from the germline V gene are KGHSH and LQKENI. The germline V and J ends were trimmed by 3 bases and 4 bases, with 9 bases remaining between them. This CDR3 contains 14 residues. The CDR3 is CASSPFEGTGELFF. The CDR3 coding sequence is TGTGCCAGCTCACCGTTCGAGGGCACCGGGGAGCTGTTTTTT. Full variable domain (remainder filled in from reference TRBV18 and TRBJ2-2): NAGVMQNPRHLVRRRGQEARLRCSPMKGHSHVYWYRQLPEEGLKFMVYLQKENIIDESGMPKERFSAEFPKEGPSILRIQQVVRGDSAAYFCASSPFEGTGELFFGEGSRLTVL.

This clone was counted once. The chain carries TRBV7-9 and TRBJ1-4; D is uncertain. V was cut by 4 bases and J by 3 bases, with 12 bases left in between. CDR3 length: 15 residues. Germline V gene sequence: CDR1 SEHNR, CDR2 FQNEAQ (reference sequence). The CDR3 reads CASSSDPRANEKLFF. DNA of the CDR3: TGTGCCAGCAGCTCAGACCCCCGGGCTAATGAAAAACTGTTTTTT.

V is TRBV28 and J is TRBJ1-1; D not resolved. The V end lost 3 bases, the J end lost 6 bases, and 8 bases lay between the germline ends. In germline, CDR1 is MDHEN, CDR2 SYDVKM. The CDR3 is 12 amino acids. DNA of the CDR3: TGTGCCAGCAGTTTGGGCGGGGCTGAAGCTTTCTTT. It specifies CASSLGGAEAFF.

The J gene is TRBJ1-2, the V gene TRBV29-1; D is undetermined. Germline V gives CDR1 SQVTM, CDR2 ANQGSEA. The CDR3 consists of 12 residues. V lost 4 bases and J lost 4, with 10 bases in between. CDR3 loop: CSVGRGSYGYTF. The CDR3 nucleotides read TGCAGCGTTGGGAGAGGCAGCTATGGCTACACCTTC.

In nucleotides, the CDR3 is TGCGCCAGCAGCCAAGACGGCGGGGCTAGCAGAAACAGACAGTTCTTC. It specifies CASSQDGGASRNRQFF. The J gene is TRBJ2-1, the V gene TRBV4-1; weak D call: TRBD2 (6 bases). The germline V and J ends were trimmed by 0 bases and 13 bases, with 22 bases remaining between them. The CDR3 loop spans 16 amino acids. In germline, CDR1 is MGHRA, CDR2 YSYEKL.

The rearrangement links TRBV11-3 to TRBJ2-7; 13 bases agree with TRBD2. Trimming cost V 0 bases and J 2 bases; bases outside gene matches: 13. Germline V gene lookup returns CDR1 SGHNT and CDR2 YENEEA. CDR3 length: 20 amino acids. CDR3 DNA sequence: TGTGCCAGCAGCTTAGAAGCCGGGACTAGCGGGACGTTCCCTGCCTACGAGCAGTACTTC. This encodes CASSLEAGTSGTFPAYEQYF.

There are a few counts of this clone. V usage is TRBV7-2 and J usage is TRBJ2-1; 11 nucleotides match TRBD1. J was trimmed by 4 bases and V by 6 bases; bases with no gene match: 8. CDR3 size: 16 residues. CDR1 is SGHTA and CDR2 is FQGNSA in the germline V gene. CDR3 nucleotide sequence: TGTGCCAGCAGTAGAGCCGGGACAGGGGGATACAATGAGCAGTTCTTC. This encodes CASSRAGTGGYNEQFF. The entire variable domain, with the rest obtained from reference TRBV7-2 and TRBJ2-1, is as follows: GAGVSQSPSNKVTEKGKDVELRCDPISGHTALYWYRQSLGQGLEFLIYFQGNSAPDKSGLPSDRFSAERTGGSVSTLTIQRTQQEDSAVYLCASSRAGTGGYNEQFFGPGTRLTVL.

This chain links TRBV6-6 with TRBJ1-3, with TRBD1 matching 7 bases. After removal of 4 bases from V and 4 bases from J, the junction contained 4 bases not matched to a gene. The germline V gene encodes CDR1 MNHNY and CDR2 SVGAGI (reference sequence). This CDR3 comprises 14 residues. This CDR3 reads CASSLTGSGNTIYF. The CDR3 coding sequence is TGTGCCAGCAGTTTGACAGGGTCAGGAAACACCATATATTTT.

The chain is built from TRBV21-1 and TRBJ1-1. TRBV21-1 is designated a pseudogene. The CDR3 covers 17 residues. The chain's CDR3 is CASSKEARGPYNTEAFF. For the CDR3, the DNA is TGTGCCAGCAGCAAAGAGGCGCGGGGGCCGTATAACACTGAAGCTTTCTTT.

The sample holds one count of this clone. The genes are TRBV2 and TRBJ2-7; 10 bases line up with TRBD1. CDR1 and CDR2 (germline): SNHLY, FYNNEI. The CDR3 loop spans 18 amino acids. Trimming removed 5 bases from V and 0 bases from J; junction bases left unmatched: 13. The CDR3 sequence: CASSSRQGALPSSYEQYF. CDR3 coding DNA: TGTGCCAGCAGTTCGAGACAGGGGGCACTACCCAGCTCCTACGAGCAGTACTTC.

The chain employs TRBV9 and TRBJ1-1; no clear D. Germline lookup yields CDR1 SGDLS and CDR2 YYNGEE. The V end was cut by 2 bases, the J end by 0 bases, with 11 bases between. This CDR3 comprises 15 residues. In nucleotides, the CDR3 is TGTGCCAGCAGCGTTGGTCAGGCCATGAACACTGAAGCTTTCTTT. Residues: CASSVGQAMNTEAFF.

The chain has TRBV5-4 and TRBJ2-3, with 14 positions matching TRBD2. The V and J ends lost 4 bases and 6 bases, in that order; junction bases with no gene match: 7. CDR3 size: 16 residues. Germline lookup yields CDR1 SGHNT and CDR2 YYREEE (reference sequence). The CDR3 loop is CASSPRLAGGKDTQYF. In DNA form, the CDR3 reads TGTGCCAGCAGCCCTAGACTAGCGGGGGGGAAGGATACGCAGTATTTT.

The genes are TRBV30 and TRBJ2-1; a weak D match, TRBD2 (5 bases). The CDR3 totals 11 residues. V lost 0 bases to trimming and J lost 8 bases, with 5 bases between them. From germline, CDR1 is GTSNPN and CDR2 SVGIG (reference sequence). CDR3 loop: CAWSVLDEQFF. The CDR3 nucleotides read TGTGCCTGGAGTGTACTAGATGAGCAGTTCTTC.

CDR3 nucleotides: TGTGCCAGCAGTGGTCTGACAGGGGGCGTGTGGTACTATGGCTACACCTTC. It encodes CASSGLTGGVWYYGYTF. The chain recombines TRBV25-1 with TRBJ1-2, with TRBD1 matching 10 bases. The CDR3 has 17 amino acids. From germline, CDR1 is MGHDK and CDR2 SYGVNS. J gave up 3 bases and V 4 bases, and 11 bases lay outside the gene matches.